A selection of T cell receptor beta chains follows, all from one sample in a study of spatial heterogeneity in lung cancer. TCRdb called the 5' RACE reads again in MiXCR, with one record for every CDR3 protein. The data hold about 90,000 distinct CDR3 sequences, with around 8.6% observed a single time. The sample in question was PBMCs, obtained at surgery. All receptors come from a male donor with early-stage non-small cell lung cancer. CDR3s include the opening cysteine and the closing phenylalanine or tryptophan. D genes are given only for firm matches. Clone size is given for some rows only: seen once, a few or many times, or a class if the clone is expanded.

len	v_gene	j_gene	abundance	d_gene	CDR3nt	CDR3aa
13	TRBV29-1	TRBJ1-5	few	TRBD1	TGCAGCGTCGGACAGGGTAGCAATCAGCCCCAGCATTTT	CSVGQGSNQPQHF
16	TRBV3-1	TRBJ1-1	-	TRBD1	TGTGCCAGCAGCCGGAGGACAGGGGCAATAAACACTGAAGCTTTCTTT	CASSRRTGAINTEAFF
14	TRBV5-1	TRBJ2-1	-	-	TGCGCCAGCAGCGAGGGGACCAACCCCAATGAGCAGTTCTTC	CASSEGTNPNEQFF
14	TRBV12-3/TRBV12-4	TRBJ1-6	many	-	TGTGCCACTCAACCGGACGGGTCCAGGTCACCCCTCCACTTT	CATQPDGSRSPLHF
13	TRBV5-1	TRBJ2-2	many	-	TGCGCCAGCAGACGGACATCCACCGGGGAGCTGTTTTTT	CASRRTSTGELFF
16	TRBV6-5	TRBJ1-5	few	TRBD1	TGTGCCAGCAGCCCTAATGGGATACAGGGGAATCAGCCCCAGCATTTT	CASSPNGIQGNQPQHF
14	TRBV3-1	TRBJ1-2	many	-	TGTGCCAGCAGCCACTTAGATACTAACTATGGCTACACCTTC	CASSHLDTNYGYTF
15	TRBV6-5	TRBJ2-7	many	-	TGTGCCAGCAGTTACTCTAGCGGCCGGGACTACGAGCAGTACTTC	CASSYSSGRDYEQYF
14	TRBV5-1	TRBJ2-7	few	-	TGCGCCAGCAGCATAAACAGGGACACCTACGAGCAGTACTTC	CASSINRDTYEQYF
16	TRBV27	TRBJ2-1	few	TRBD1	TGTGCCAGCAGTTCCTCCGACAGGGGGACCTACAATGAGCAGTTCTTC	CASSSSDRGTYNEQFF
10	TRBV9	TRBJ2-7	few	-	TGTGCCAGCAGCATCTACGAGCAGTACTTC	CASSIYEQYF
19	TRBV23-1	TRBJ2-7	-	TRBD1	TGCGCCAGCAGTCAAATCCCGCCGATTAGGGACAGGGCCCCTTACGAGCAGTACTTC	CASSQIPPIRDRAPYEQYF
15	TRBV5-1	TRBJ2-7	-	-	TGCGCCAGCAGCTTGGAGACAGGTCTTACCTACGAGCAGTACTTC	CASSLETGLTYEQYF
13	TRBV6-5	TRBJ2-7	-	-	TGTGCCAGCTCCCCCGGGGCTCCATACGAGCAGTACTTC	CASSPGAPYEQYF
15	TRBV6-6	TRBJ1-6	-	TRBD1	TGTGCCAGCAGTTGGGCGGACAGGGGTTATTCACCCCTCCACTTT	CASSWADRGYSPLHF
14	TRBV7-9	TRBJ1-1	many	-	TGTGCCAGCAGCCCGACTGGTGGGCCTCTCGAAGCTTTCTTT	CASSPTGGPLEAFF
14	TRBV6-5	TRBJ2-1	few	-	TGTGCCAGCAGTTACGGGGGGCGGTACAATGAGCAGTTCTTC	CASSYGGRYNEQFF
16	TRBV6-2/TRBV6-3	TRBJ2-5	few	-	TGTGCCAGCAGTTACGGGGACACGGGTCCGGGAGAGACCCAGTACTTC	CASSYGDTGPGETQYF
14	TRBV7-8	TRBJ1-2	many	-	TGTGCCAGCAGCTACAGGGTTTATAACTATGGCTACACCTTC	CASSYRVYNYGYTF
14	TRBV29-1	TRBJ2-3	few	-	TGCAGCGTTGGCTGGTCCCTCGGCACAGATACGCAGTATTTT	CSVGWSLGTDTQYF
12	TRBV20-1	TRBJ2-3	many	-	TGCAGTGCTAGAGGTATTGCAGATACGCAGTATTTT	CSARGIADTQYF
13	TRBV20-1	TRBJ2-7	few	-	TGCAGTGCTAGAGATCCACAGGACCTCGAGCAGTACTTC	CSARDPQDLEQYF
15	TRBV6-2/TRBV6-3	TRBJ1-1	few	-	TGTGCCAGCAGTTACTCGAGGGGTAAGAACACTGAAGCTTTCTTT	CASSYSRGKNTEAFF
13	TRBV28	TRBJ2-3	few	-	TGTGCCAGCAGTCAGCCGGCAACAGATACGCAGTATTTT	CASSQPATDTQYF
17	TRBV20-1	TRBJ2-1	-	TRBD2	TGCAGTGCCTGGACTAGCGGGAGGTCCTCGGCCTACAATGAGCAGTTCTTC	CSAWTSGRSSAYNEQFF
16	TRBV5-6	TRBJ1-6	few	-	TGTGCCAGCGGATACTACGGAAGCTCCTATAATTCACCCCTCCACTTT	CASGYYGSSYNSPLHF
15	TRBV2	TRBJ1-6	-	TRBD1	TGTGCCAGCAGTGACGGGACAGCCTCCTATTCACCCCTCCACTTT	CASSDGTASYSPLHF
13	TRBV20-1	TRBJ2-3	few	TRBD1	TGCAGTGCTAGGCGGACAGGGCCAGATACGCAGTATTTT	CSARRTGPDTQYF